This TCR beta chain was identified during a study of T cells in Graves' hyperthyroidism and ophthalmopathy. The CDR3 contains 15 residues. Trimming shortened V by 6 bases and J by 5 bases, and 19 bases separated the two germline ends. Per the germline V gene, CDR1 is SEHNR and CDR2 is FQNEAQ (reference sequence). Regions amplified from RNA transcripts were the TCR beta CDR3 regions. The study used the HTBI primer set for a first-round RT-PCR of the TCR CDR3. Using its own MiXCR run on the multiplex PCR reads, TCRdb lists one record per CDR3 protein. The repertoire includes more than 500,000 distinct CDR3 sequences, around 50% of them detected once, and around 47% sits in the top ten. The count of this clonotype is one.

Material for sequencing was peripheral blood or thyroid tissue (not recorded which). The chain is built from TRBV7-9 and TRBJ2-5; a possible D gene is TRBD2 (5 bases). The sequence came from an adult woman with Graves' disease, either hyperthyroidism or ophthalmopathy (not recorded which). CDR3 sequence: CASSWRQRGGETQYF. CDR3 coding DNA: TGTGCCAGCAGTTGGAGGCAAAGAGGCGGTGAGACCCAGTACTTC.